These 8 T cell receptor beta chains were all obtained from the same sample, sequenced in a study of Ad26.COV2.S vaccination and SARS-CoV-2 variants. Repertoires were generated with immunoSEQ multiplex PCR, while TCRdb's copy carries only in-frame clones and drops some. The sample yields about 350,000 clones, approximately 85% seen once. As to treatment: roughly 18 received Ad26.COV2.S at low or high dose, single or two shots; 5 received placebo; per-sample allocation not given. The study sampled participants on day 63 after the first vaccine or placebo injection. Material: peripheral blood, obtained in a trial of Ad26.COV2.S vaccine versus placebo. The receptor source for this set is a person aged 18-60 years who received the Ad26.COV2.S COVID-19 vaccine or a placebo.

This rearrangement joins TRBV7-2 to TRBJ2-7; D possibly corresponds to TRBD2 (6 bases). Trimming took 5 bases from V and 2 from J, leaving 13 bases between them. The germline CDR1 and CDR2 sequences are SGHTA and FQGNSA. CDR3 length: 14 residues. CDR3 region: CASSPQTGAYEQYF. Written as DNA, the CDR3 is TGTGCCAGCAGCCCACAGACGGGAGCCTACGAGCAGTACTTC.

V gene TRBV28 combines with J gene TRBJ1-5; D ambiguous. The CDR3 length is 15 residues. Per germline, CDR1 MDHEN and CDR2 SYDVKM. With 3 bases removed from V and 3 bases from J, the gap between germline ends came to 12 bases. This chain's CDR3 is CASSFPPGINQPQHF. The CDR3 region has the DNA TGTGCCAGCAGTTTCCCACCCGGGATCAATCAGCCCCAGCATTTT.

CDR3 residues: CASRAGTAAYEQYF. CDR3 coding DNA: TGTGCCAGCAGGGCCGGGACAGCTGCCTACGAGCAGTACTTC. V gene TRBV5-4 combines with J gene TRBJ2-7, with 7 nucleotides matching TRBD1. The V gene end was trimmed by 5 bases and the J gene end by 2 bases; junction bases not matched to a gene: 7. The CDR3 contains 14 residues. Germline V gene lookup returns CDR1 SGHNT and CDR2 YYREEE (reference sequence).

The rearrangement joins TRBV3-1 (or the pseudogene TRBV3-2) to TRBJ2-1; 8 bases agree with TRBD2. There are 15 residues in the CDR3. V lost 3 bases, J lost 1 base, and 2 bases stayed unmatched. Germline CDR1 is LGHDT and CDR2 is YNNKEL (reference sequence). The CDR3 nucleotides read TGTGCCAGCAGCCACCGCGGGGGGTCCTACAATGAGCAGTTCTTC. Amino acids: CASSHRGGSYNEQFF.

The CDR3 spells CASTADRGSTDTQYF. CDR3 bases: TGTGCCAGCACTGCGGACAGGGGCAGCACAGATACGCAGTATTTT. The gene calls are TRBV2 and TRBJ2-3; 9 bases agree with TRBD1. There are 15 residues in the CDR3. Germline V gene sequence: CDR1 SNHLY, CDR2 FYNNEI. The V segment lost 7 bases and the J segment 0 bases; nucleotides outside the gene matches: 5.

The chain carries TRBV29-1 and TRBJ2-7; D unclear. The CDR3 is 11 residues long. Per the germline V gene, CDR1 is SQVTM and CDR2 is ANQGSEA. Trimming took 4 bases from V and 9 from J, leaving 13 bases between them. Here the CDR3 reads CSVASSQWQYF. CDR3 nucleotides: TGCAGCGTTGCCAGCAGTCAGTGGCAGTACTTC.

The chain combines TRBV6-2 or TRBV6-3 with TRBJ1-1; 10 bases line up with TRBD1. V lost 6 bases to trimming and J lost 3 bases; unmatched junction nucleotides: 10. Germline-derived CDR1 and CDR2 are MNHEY and SVGEGT. This CDR3 spans 16 amino acids. DNA of the CDR3: TGTGCCAGCAGCTTCGACAGGGGGCTTGGGTACACTGAAGCTTTCTTT. Its protein product is CASSFDRGLGYTEAFF.

This CDR3 reads CASSSGTSGANTGELFF. Written as DNA, the CDR3 is TGTGCCAGCAGTTCCGGGACTAGCGGTGCGAACACCGGGGAGCTGTTTTTT. The J gene is TRBJ2-2, the V gene TRBV27; TRBD2 agrees at 11 bases. With V trimmed by 4 bases and J by 0 bases, 4 bases remained unmatched. This CDR3 is built from 17 residues. The germline V gene encodes CDR1 MNHEY and CDR2 SMNVEV (reference sequence).